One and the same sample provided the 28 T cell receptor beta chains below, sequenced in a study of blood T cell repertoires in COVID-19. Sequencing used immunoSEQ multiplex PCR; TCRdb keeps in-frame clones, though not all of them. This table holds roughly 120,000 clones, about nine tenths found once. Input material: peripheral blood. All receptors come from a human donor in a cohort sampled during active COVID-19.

CDR3 bases: TGTGCCAGCAGCTTGGGACAGGGTGGGGACTACGAGCAGTACTTC. This translates into CASSLGQGGDYEQYF. This chain connects TRBV5-6 to TRBJ2-7; 7 bases agree with TRBD1. The CDR3 covers 15 residues. J lost 3 bases, V lost 0 bases, and 6 bases had no gene match. Germline V CDR1 and CDR2: SGHDT, YYEEEE.

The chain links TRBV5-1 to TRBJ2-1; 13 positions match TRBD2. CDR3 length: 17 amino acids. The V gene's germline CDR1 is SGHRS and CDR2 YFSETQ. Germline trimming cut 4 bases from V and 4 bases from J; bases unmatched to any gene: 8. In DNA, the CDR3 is TGCGCCAGCAGCGTCCGGACTAGCGGGGGCCGATACAATGAGCAGTTCTTC. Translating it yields CASSVRTSGGRYNEQFF.

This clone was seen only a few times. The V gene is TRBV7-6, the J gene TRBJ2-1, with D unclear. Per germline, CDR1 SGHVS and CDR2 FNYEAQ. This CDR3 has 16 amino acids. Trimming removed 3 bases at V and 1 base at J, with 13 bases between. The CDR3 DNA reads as TGTGCCAGCAGCTTCTCGGGTCGCTTATCCTACAATGAGCAGTTCTTC. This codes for CASSFSGRLSYNEQFF.

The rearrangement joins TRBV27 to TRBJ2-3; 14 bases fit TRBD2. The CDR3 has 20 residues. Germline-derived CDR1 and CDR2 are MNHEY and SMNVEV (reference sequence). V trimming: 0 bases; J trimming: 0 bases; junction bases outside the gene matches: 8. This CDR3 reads CASSLSTMGLAGASTDTQYF. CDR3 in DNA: TGTGCCAGCAGTTTATCGACGATGGGACTAGCGGGAGCTAGCACAGATACGCAGTATTTT.

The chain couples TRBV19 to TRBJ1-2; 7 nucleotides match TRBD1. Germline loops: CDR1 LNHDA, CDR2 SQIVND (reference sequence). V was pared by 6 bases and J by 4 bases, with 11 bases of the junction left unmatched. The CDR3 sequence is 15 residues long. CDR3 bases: TGTGCCAGTAGCTATACCGGGACAGCGAGCTATGGCTACACCTTC. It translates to CASSYTGTASYGYTF. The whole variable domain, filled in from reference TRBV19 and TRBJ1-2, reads DGGITQSPKYLFRKEGQNVTLSCEQNLNHDAMYWYRQDPGQGLRLIYYSQIVNDFQKGDIAEGYSVSREKKESFPLTVTSAQKNPTAFYLCASSYTGTASYGYTFGSGTRLTVV.

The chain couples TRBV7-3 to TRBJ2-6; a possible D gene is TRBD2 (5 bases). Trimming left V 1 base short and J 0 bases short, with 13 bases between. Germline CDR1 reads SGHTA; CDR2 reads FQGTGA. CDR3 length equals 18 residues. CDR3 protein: CASSLIGRGSSGANVLTF. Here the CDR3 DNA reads TGTGCCAGCAGCTTAATTGGACGGGGATCCTCTGGGGCCAACGTCCTGACTTTC. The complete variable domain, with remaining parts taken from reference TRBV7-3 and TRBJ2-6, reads GAGVSQTPSNKVTEKGKYVELRCDPISGHTALYWYRQSLGQGPEFLIYFQGTGAADDSGLPNDRFFAVRPEGSVSTLKIQRTERGDSAVYLCASSLIGRGSSGANVLTFGAGSRLTVL.

Here the CDR3 reads CASSYSLWEGNYGYTF. The CDR3 DNA follows: TGTGCCAGCAGTTACTCGTTATGGGAGGGAAACTATGGCTACACCTTC. V is TRBV6-5 and J is TRBJ1-2; no clear D. V was shortened by 0 bases and J by 2 bases, with 13 bases between the two germline ends. This CDR3 is 16 amino acids long. Germline lookup yields CDR1 MNHEY and CDR2 SVGAGI.

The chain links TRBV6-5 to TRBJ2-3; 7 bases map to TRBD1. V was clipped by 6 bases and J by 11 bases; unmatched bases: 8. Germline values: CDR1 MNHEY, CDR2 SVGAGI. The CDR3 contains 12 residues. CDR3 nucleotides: TGTGCCAGCAGCCGACAGGGAAGGGAGCAGTATTTT. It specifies CASSRQGREQYF.

CDR3 DNA sequence: TGTGCCAGCAGTCCCGGGACTAGCGGGAGAGGCGCAGATACGCAGTATTTT. Its translation is CASSPGTSGRGADTQYF. V gene TRBV14 combines with J gene TRBJ2-3, with 14 bases identical to TRBD2. V was pared by 6 bases and J by 4 bases, with 9 bases of the junction left unmatched. There are 17 residues in the CDR3. Germline CDR1 reads SGHDN; CDR2 reads FVKESK.

In DNA, the CDR3 is TGCGCCAGCAGCTTAAGCGGGCAGAACAATTCACCCCTCCACTTT. It translates to CASSLSGQNNSPLHF. The J gene is TRBJ1-6, the V gene TRBV5-1; no clear D. The germline gives CDR1 SGHRS, CDR2 YFSETQ. Trimming stripped 2 bases from V and 7 bases from J, with 13 bases between. The CDR3 has 15 residues.

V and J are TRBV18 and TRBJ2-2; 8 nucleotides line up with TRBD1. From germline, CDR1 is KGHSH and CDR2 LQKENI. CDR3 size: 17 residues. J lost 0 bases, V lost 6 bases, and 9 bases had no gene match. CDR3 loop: CASSATGDPSNTGELFF. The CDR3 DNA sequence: TGTGCCAGCTCGGCGACAGGGGACCCCTCGAACACCGGGGAGCTGTTTTTT.

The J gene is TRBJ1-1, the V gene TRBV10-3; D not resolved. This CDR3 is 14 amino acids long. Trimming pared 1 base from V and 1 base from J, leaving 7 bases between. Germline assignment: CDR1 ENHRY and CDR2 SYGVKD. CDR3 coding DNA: TGTGCCATCAGTGAGTACCCAGAGAACACTGAAGCTTTCTTT. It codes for CAISEYPENTEAFF.

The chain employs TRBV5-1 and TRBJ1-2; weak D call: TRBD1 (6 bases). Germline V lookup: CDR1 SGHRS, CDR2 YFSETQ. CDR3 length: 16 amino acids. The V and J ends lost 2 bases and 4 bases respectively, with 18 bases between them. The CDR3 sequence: CASSFTTRGPGYGYTF. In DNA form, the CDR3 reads TGCGCCAGCAGCTTTACCACCAGGGGACCTGGCTATGGCTACACCTTC.

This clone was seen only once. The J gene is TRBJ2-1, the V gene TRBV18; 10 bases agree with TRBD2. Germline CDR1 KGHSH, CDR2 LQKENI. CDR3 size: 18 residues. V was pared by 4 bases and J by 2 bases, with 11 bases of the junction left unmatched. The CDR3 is CASSRGASGSIAYNEQFF. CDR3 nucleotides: TGTGCCAGCTCACGGGGAGCTAGCGGGAGTATCGCCTACAATGAGCAGTTCTTC.

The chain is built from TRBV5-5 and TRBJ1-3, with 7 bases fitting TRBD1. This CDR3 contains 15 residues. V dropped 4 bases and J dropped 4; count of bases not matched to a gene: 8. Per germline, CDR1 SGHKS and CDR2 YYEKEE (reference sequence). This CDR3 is CASSLIDREGNTIYF. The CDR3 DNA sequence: TGTGCCAGCAGCCTCATTGACAGGGAGGGAAACACCATATATTTT.

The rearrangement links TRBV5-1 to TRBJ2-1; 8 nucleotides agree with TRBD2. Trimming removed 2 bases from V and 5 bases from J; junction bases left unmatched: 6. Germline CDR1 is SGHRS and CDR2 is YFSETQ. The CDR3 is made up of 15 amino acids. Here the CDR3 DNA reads TGCGCCAGCAGCTTCTTCACTAGCGGAAACAATGAGCAGTTCTTC. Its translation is CASSFFTSGNNEQFF.

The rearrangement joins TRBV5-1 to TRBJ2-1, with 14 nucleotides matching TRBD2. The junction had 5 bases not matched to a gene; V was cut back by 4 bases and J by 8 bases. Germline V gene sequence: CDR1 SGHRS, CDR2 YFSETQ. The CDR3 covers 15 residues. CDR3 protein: CASSPPGLAGDEQFF. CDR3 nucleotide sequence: TGCGCCAGCAGCCCACCGGGACTAGCGGGAGATGAGCAGTTCTTC.

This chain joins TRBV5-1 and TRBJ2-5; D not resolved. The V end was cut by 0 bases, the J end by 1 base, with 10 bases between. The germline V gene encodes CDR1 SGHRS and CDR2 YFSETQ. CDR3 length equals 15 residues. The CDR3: CASSLARRLQETQYF. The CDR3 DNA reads TGCGCCAGCAGCTTGGCTCGGAGACTCCAAGAGACCCAGTACTTC.

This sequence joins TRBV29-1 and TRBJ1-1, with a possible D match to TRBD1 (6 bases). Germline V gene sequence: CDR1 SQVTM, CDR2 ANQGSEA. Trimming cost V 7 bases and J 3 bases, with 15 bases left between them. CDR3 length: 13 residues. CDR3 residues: CSARTAGDTEAFF. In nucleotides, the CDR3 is TGCAGCGCCAGGACCGCAGGGGACACTGAAGCTTTCTTT.

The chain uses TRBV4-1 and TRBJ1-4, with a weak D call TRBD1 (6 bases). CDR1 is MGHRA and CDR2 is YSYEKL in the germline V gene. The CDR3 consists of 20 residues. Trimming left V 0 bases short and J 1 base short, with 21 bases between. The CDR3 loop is CASSQEGWGRGDGTNEKLFF. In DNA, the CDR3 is TGCGCCAGCAGCCAAGAGGGGTGGGGCAGGGGTGATGGAACTAATGAAAAACTGTTTTTT.

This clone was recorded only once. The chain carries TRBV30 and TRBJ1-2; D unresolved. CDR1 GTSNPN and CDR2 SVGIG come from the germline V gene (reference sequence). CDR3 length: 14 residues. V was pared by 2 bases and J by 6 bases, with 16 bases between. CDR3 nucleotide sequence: TGTGCCTGGAGTCTTGCGGCAGCGGTTCATGGCTACACCTTC. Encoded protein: CAWSLAAAVHGYTF.

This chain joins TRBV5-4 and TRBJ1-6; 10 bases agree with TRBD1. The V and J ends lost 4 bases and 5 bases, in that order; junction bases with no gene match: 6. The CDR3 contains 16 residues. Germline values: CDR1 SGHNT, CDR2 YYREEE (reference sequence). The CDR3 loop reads CASSQLGQGDNSPLHF. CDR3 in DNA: TGTGCCAGCAGCCAACTCGGACAGGGGGATAATTCACCCCTCCACTTT.

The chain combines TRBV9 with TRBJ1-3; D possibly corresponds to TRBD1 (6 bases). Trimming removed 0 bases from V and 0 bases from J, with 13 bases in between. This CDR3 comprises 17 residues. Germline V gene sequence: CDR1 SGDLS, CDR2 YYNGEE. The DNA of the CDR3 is TGTGCCAGCAGCGTAGGAGGGGGTCCCCTCTCTGGAAACACCATATATTTT. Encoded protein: CASSVGGGPLSGNTIYF.

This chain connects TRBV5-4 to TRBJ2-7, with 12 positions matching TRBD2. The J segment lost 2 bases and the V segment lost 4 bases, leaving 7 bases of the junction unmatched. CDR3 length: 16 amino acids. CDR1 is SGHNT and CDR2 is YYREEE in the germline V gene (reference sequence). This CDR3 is CASSPDLAGGTYEQYF. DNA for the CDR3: TGTGCCAGCAGCCCGGACCTAGCGGGAGGGACCTACGAGCAGTACTTC.

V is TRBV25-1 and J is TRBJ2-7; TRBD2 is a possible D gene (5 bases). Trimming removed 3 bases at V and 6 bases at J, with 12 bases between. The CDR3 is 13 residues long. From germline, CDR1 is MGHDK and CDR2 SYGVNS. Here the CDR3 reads CASSDRRLAEQYF. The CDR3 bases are TGTGCCAGCAGTGATCGGAGGCTGGCCGAGCAGTACTTC.

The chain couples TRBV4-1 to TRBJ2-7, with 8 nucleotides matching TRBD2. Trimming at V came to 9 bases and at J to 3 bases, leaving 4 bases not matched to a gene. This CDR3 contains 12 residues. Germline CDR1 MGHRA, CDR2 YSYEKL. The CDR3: CARLTSDYEQYF. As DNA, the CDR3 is TGCGCCAGGCTGACTAGCGACTACGAGCAGTACTTC.

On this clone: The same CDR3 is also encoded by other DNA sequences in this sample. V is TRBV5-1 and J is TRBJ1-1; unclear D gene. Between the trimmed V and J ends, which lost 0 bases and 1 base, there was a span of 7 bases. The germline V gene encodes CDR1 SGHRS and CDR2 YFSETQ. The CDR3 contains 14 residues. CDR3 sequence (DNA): TGCGCCAGCAGCTTGGTTGCGGGGAACACTGAAGCTTTCTTT. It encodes CASSLVAGNTEAFF.

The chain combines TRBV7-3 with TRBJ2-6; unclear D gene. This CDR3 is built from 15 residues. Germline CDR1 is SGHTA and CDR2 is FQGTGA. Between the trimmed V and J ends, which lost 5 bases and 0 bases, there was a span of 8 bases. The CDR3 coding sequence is TGTGCCAGCAGCCCCTCCTCCTCTGGGGCCAACGTCCTGACTTTC. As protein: CASSPSSSGANVLTF.